This section outlines one TCR beta chain sequence together with its context. Antigen specificity is unknown. The V end lost 4 bases, the J end lost 4 bases, and 18 bases lay between the germline ends. This CDR3 spans 16 amino acids. Germline loops: CDR1 LGHNA, CDR2 YSLEER. This record comes from a study of T-cell reconstitution after alpha-beta-depleted transplantation in children. Findings of the study overall: Expanded graft clones numbering several hundred reportedly gave rise to alpha-beta T cells about two months after transplant. T-cell numbers and diversity, one year after transplant, stemmed largely from T cells that were newly produced. It was surviving recipient T cells and thymic progenitors that gave some patients high TCRbeta diversity at day 60.

This sample's TCRbeta library carried unique molecular identifier barcodes. TCRdb called the PCR reads again in MiXCR, with one record for every CDR3 protein. Of about a million distinct CDR3 sequences detected, about 31% appear once; the ten largest clones hold under 30%. The chain uses TRBV4-3 and TRBJ2-3, with no clear D. Here the sequenced sample was PBMCs, mostly from graft donor cells, taken 360 days after TCRalphabeta/CD19-depleted stem cell transplant. This receptor was obtained from a boy less than two years old who had a stem cell transplant for SCID, so the T cells may come from the graft donor. This CDR3 reads CASSPPEVGVPDTQYF. CDR3 nucleotides: TGCGCCAGCAGCCCCCCTGAGGTTGGAGTCCCAGATACGCAGTATTTT.